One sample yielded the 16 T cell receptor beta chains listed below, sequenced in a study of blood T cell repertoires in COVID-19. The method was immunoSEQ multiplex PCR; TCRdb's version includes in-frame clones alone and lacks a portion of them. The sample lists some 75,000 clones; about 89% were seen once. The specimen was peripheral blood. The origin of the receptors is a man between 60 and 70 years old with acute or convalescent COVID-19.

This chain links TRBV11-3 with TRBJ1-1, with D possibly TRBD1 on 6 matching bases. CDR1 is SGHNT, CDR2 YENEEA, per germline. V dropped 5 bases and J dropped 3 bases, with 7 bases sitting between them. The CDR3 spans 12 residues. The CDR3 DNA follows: TGTGCCAGCAGCGCAGGGGACACTGAAGCTTTCTTT. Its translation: CASSAGDTEAFF.

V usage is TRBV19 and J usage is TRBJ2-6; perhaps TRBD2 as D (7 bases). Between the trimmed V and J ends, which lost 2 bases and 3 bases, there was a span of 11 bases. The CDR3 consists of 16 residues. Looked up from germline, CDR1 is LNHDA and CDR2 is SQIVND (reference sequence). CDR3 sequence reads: CASSILGGLGANVLTF. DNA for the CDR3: TGTGCCAGTAGTATATTGGGGGGGCTTGGGGCCAACGTCCTGACTTTC.

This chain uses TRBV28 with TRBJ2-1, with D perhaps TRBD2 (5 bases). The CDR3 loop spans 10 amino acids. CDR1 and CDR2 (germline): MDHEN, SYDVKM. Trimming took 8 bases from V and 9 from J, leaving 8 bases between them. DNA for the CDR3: TGTGCCAGCTCGGGAACTGAGCAGTTCTTC. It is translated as CASSGTEQFF. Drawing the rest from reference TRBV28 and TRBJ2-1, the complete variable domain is DVKVTQSSRYLVKRTGEKVFLECVQDMDHENMFWYRQDPGLGLRLIYFSYDVKMKEKGDIPEGYSVSREKKERFSLILESASTNQTSMYLCASSGTEQFFGPGTRLTVL.

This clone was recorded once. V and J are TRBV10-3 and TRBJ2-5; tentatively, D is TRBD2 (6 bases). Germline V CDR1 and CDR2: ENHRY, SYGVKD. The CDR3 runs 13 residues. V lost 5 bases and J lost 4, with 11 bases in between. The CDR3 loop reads CAISSGVGETQYF. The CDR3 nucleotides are TGTGCCATCAGTTCGGGGGTGGGAGAGACCCAGTACTTC.

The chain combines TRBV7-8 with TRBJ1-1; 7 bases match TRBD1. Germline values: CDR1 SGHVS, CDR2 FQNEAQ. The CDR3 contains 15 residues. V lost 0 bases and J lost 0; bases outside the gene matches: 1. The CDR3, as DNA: TGTGCCAGCAGCTTAGCTGGACAGGTGAACACTGAAGCTTTCTTT. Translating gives CASSLAGQVNTEAFF.

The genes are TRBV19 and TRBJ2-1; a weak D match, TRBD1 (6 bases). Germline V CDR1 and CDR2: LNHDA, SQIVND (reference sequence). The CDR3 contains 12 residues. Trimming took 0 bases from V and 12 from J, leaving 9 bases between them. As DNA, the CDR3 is TGTGCCAGTAGTATAGATGGGGGCGGGCAGTTCTTC. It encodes CASSIDGGGQFF.

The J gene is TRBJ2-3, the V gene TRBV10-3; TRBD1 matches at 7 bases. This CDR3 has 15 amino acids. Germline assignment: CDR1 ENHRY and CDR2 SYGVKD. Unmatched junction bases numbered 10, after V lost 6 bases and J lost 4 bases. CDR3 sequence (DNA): TGTGCCATCAGCATCGGACAGGATAGCGCAGATACGCAGTATTTT. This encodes CAISIGQDSADTQYF.

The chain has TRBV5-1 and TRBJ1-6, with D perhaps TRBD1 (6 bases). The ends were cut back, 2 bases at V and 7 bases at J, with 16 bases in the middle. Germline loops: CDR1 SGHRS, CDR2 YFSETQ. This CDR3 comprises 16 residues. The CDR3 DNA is TGCGCCAGCAGCTTTCAATCACAGGGCGCCAATTCACCCCTCCACTTT. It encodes CASSFQSQGANSPLHF.

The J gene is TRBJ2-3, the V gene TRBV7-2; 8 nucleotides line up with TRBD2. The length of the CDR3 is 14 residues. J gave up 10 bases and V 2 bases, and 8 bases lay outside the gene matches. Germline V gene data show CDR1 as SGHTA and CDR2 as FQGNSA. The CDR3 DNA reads TGTGCCAGCAGCTTACGCCAAGCGGGGGCTGCGCAGTATTTT. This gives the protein CASSLRQAGAAQYF.

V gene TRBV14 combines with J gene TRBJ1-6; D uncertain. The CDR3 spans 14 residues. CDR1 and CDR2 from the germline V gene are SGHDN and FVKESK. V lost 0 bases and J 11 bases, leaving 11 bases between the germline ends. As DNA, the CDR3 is TGTGCCAGCAGCCAAGAAGTCAGGAATGCACCCCTCCACTTT. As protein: CASSQEVRNAPLHF. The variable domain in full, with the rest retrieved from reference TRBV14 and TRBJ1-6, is EAGVTQFPSHSVIEKGQTVTLRCDPISGHDNLYWYRRVMGKEIKFLLHFVKESKQDESGMPNNRFLAERTGGTYSTLKVQPAELEDSGVYFCASSQEVRNAPLHFGNGTRLTVT.

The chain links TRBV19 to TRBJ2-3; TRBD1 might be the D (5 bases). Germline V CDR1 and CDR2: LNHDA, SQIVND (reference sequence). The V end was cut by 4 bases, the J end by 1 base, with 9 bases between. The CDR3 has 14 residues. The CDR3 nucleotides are TGTGCCAGTAGTAGAGTCAGGGGCACAGATACGCAGTATTTT. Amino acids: CASSRVRGTDTQYF.

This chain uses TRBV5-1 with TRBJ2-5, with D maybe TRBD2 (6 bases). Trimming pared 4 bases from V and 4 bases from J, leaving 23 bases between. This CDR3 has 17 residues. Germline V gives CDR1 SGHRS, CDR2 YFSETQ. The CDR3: CASSPSGTSPVSETQYF. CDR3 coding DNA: TGCGCCAGCAGCCCCTCCGGGACTTCCCCCGTCTCAGAGACCCAGTACTTC.

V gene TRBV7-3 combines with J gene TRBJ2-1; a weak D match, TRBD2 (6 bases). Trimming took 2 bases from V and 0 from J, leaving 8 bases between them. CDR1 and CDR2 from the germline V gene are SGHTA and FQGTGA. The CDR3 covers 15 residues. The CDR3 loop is CASSLRGSSYNEQFF. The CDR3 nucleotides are TGTGCCAGCAGCTTACGGGGGAGCTCCTACAATGAGCAGTTCTTC.

The CDR3 coding sequence is TGTGCCAGTAGTAGTTCACGGACTATGGGCTACACCTTC. Residues: CASSSSRTMGYTF. The rearrangement joins TRBV19 to TRBJ1-2; D is uncertain. Germline lookup yields CDR1 LNHDA and CDR2 SQIVND (reference sequence). This CDR3 is 13 amino acids long. The V and J ends lost 4 bases and 8 bases respectively, with 14 bases between them.

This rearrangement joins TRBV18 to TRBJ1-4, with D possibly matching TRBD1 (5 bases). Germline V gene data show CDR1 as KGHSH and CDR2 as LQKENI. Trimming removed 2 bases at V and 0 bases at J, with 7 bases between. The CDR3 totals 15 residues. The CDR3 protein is CASSPGGATNEKLFF. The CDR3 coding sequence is TGTGCCAGCTCACCAGGAGGGGCAACTAATGAAAAACTGTTTTTT. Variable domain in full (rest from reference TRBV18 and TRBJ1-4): NAGVMQNPRHLVRRRGQEARLRCSPMKGHSHVYWYRQLPEEGLKFMVYLQKENIIDESGMPKERFSAEFPKEGPSILRIQQVVRGDSAAYFCASSPGGATNEKLFFGSGTQLSVL.

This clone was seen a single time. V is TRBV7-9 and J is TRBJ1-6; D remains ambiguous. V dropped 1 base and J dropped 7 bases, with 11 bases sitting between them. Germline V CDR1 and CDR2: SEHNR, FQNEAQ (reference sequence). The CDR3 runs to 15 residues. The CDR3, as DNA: TGTGCCAGCAGCTTAGACATTGCGGGAAATTCACCCCTCCACTTT. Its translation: CASSLDIAGNSPLHF.